Below, one T cell receptor beta chain is given with its context. This receptor's antigen is unknown. No qualities accompany the bases; no much larger clone lies one base away. This entry is derived from a study of blood T cells in healthy people across ages (dated by TCRdb to between 2014 and 2017). Context from the whole study: In model experiments, roughly one uniquely barcoded TCR beta cDNA molecule per two T cells was captured by template switching. To track age-related changes in TCR beta repertoire diversity, the study relied on deep sequencing normalized with unique cDNA molecular identifiers. Four age groups were formed from the donors: young (average approximately 15 years), middle-aged (approximately 40), aged (approximately 60) and long-lived (around 82). To avoid experimental bias, donors of different ages were spread randomly across the sequencing lanes. The study analyzed two additional independent replicas of 1 million unique cDNA reads from the same blood draw for two donors, one aged 18 to 29 and one aged 80 or older. Study-level results and caveats: A strong correlation was found between observed TCR beta diversity and the percentage of naive T cells measured by flow cytometry. The long-lived group showed more naive CD4+ T cells, fewer expanded clones and increased TCR diversity than the aged group, suggesting age selection. The CMV infection status of donors was not known, potentially confounding age-related changes in expanded clonotypes. Observed TCR beta diversity per million T cells fell roughly linearly with age, and a significant reduction was already apparent by age around 39. Since profiling was done on bulk unsorted PBMCs, naive and antigen-experienced compartments could not be conclusively compared. Total diversity estimates from one million sequenced T cells were considered lower bounds and underestimates.

The 35 to 40 donors, aged 6 to 90 years, were systemically healthy Caucasian individuals from Russia. Each donor gave approximately 9.4 milliliters of peripheral blood, drawn into EDTA-treated Vacutainer tubes. PBMCs were isolated by Ficoll-Paque density-gradient centrifugation, with at least 6.5 million obtained per sample. Total RNA, at least 5.5 micrograms per sample, was extracted from PBMCs with Trizol reagent. Naive CD45RAhigh/CD27high T cell percentages were measured by flow cytometry on a PBMC aliquot from every donor. Receptor libraries were prepared by 5' RACE. The sample was run on an Illumina HiSeq 2500. A second PCR of about 6 to 12 cycles was performed with a sample-barcoded 5' primer and a J-beta primer mix. Each TCR beta cDNA molecule received a unique molecular identifier from a template-switch 5' adaptor carrying 12 random nucleotides. Each sample yielded at least 2.5 million CDR3-containing paired-end reads. All of the RNA was converted into first-strand cDNA using the Mint cDNA synthesis kit, with a TRBC-specific oligonucleotide serving as the primer. All cDNA was treated with uracil-DNA glycosylase and then went through a first 18-cycle PCR with the universal primers M1SS and BC2_uni_R. For the original study's pipeline: Each sample was normalized by randomly selecting 1 million high-quality reads, each carrying a distinct molecular identifier. Instead of being binned into consensus sequences, reads that shared molecular identifiers were thrown out. MiTCR, with a Q25 quality threshold and the strictest error-elimination algorithm, was used for CDR3 identification, clonotype clustering and error correction. A nonparametric unseen species model using Euler transformation provided a lower-bound estimate of total TCR beta diversity. TCRdb reprocessed the public reads (quality trimming at Q25 with fastp, clone calling with MiXCR) and kept in-frame beta chains. Entries that share a CDR3 protein sequence are merged under the most common genes and DNA. These V and J calls are TCRdb output, not the study's own analysis. This sample gives 600,000 to 1,000,000 distinct CDR3 sequences in total; roughly 64% of them show up just once. The leading ten clones occupy roughly 22% of the sample.

The material sequenced was blood. The sequence derives from a man aged 30 to 39 in good health.

The DNA sequence is as follows: TGCGCCAGCAGGGGGAATGTCAGGAGGGATGAAAAACTGTTTTTT. The encoded protein is CASRGNVRRDEKLFF. Here the chain combines TRBV5-1 and TRBJ1-4; no confident D gene assignment can be made. The CDR3 sequence holds 15 residues, the cysteine and phenylalanine included. The only DNA kept is the CDR3, 45 bases in frame from the first base. The germline V gene specifies SGHRS as CDR1 and YFSETQ as CDR2. Trimming removed 5 bases from V and 6 bases from J, leaving 17 bases between the germline ends.